The 25 T cell receptor beta chains reported below all come from one sample, sequenced in a study of T cell responses to AZD1222 COVID-19 vaccine. Profiling relied on immunoSEQ multiplex PCR, and the TCRdb table lists in-frame clones only, not all of them. The sample has 120,000 to 150,000 clones; more than 70% are singletons. Material: peripheral blood, obtained 28 days after the second AZD1222 dose. These receptors originate from an adult who received the AZD1222 COVID-19 vaccine.

This clone appeared a few times. The chain recombines TRBV2 with TRBJ1-3; D is uncertain. Germline assignment: CDR1 SNHLY and CDR2 FYNNEI. This CDR3 has 15 residues. The V and J ends lost 6 bases and 4 bases respectively, with 16 bases between them. Here the CDR3 reads CASRLGRNSGNTIYF. CDR3 bases: TGTGCCAGCAGGTTAGGACGGAACTCGGGAAACACCATATATTTT.

V is TRBV28 and J is TRBJ2-3; 12 bases fit TRBD2. J gave up 5 bases and V 4 bases, and 16 bases lay outside the gene matches. This CDR3 has 19 residues. CDR1 and CDR2 from the germline V gene are MDHEN and SYDVKM. The CDR3: CASSSQFGASGRARDTQYF. DNA for the CDR3: TGTGCCAGCAGTTCACAGTTTGGGGCTAGCGGGAGGGCCAGAGATACGCAGTATTTT.

This clone was picked up one time. V gene TRBV28 combines with J gene TRBJ2-4; perhaps TRBD1 as D (6 bases). The CDR3 extends over 16 amino acids. Trimming pared 5 bases from V and 7 bases from J, leaving 21 bases between. CDR1 and CDR2 from the germline V gene are MDHEN and SYDVKM. The CDR3 reads CASSLQDSWPKNIQYF. The CDR3 nucleotides read TGTGCCAGCAGTCTGCAGGACAGCTGGCCAAAGAACATTCAGTACTTC.

The V and J genes are TRBV19 and TRBJ2-7; 9 bases align to TRBD2. The ends lost 1 base at V and 0 bases at J; junction bases unmatched: 1. CDR3 length: 15 residues. Germline V gives CDR1 LNHDA, CDR2 SQIVND (reference sequence). CDR3 amino acids: CASSIALAGSYEQYF. Here the CDR3 DNA reads TGTGCCAGTAGTATAGCACTAGCGGGCTCCTACGAGCAGTACTTC.

With regard to this clone: Other DNA sequences of this sample code for an identical CDR3. The chain couples TRBV18 to TRBJ1-2, with TRBD1 matching over 9 bases. The CDR3 length is 15 residues. Per germline, CDR1 KGHSH and CDR2 LQKENI. V shed 6 bases and J 0 bases; nucleotides not matched to a gene: 5. CDR3 protein: CASSSGDRANYGYTF. In DNA form, the CDR3 reads TGTGCCAGCTCGTCAGGGGACAGGGCTAACTATGGCTACACCTTC.

The chain joins TRBV6-6 to TRBJ1-5, with D possibly being TRBD1 (5 bases). From germline, CDR1 is MNHNY and CDR2 SVGAGI (reference sequence). This CDR3 comprises 14 residues. Trimming left V 4 bases short and J 3 bases short, with 10 bases between. CDR3: CASSSQGNNQPQHF. In DNA, the CDR3 is TGTGCCAGCAGTTCCCAGGGTAACAATCAGCCCCAGCATTTT.

V and J are TRBV6-5 and TRBJ1-2; D is unclear. Germline loops: CDR1 MNHEY, CDR2 SVGAGI. The CDR3 totals 15 residues. Trimming removed 6 bases at V and 1 base at J, with 15 bases between. Here the CDR3 reads CASSDSHGVNYGYTF. The CDR3 nucleotides are TGTGCCAGCAGCGATAGTCACGGGGTTAACTATGGCTACACCTTC.

This chain joins TRBV28 and TRBJ2-3, with TRBD2 identical over 7 bases. Germline loops: CDR1 MDHEN, CDR2 SYDVKM. Trimming cost V 6 bases and J 5 bases; bases outside gene matches: 8. This CDR3 spans 14 amino acids. The CDR3: CASRGGHGRDTQYF. CDR3 coding DNA: TGTGCCAGCAGGGGAGGGCACGGGCGAGATACGCAGTATTTT.

The CDR3 spells CASMIGGASRTNEKLFF. The CDR3 coding sequence is TGTGCCAGCATGATTGGAGGGGCCTCTCGGACTAATGAAAAACTGTTTTTT. The chain combines TRBV2 with TRBJ1-4, with D possibly TRBD1 on 5 matching bases. The germline gives CDR1 SNHLY, CDR2 FYNNEI. Trimming left V 7 bases short and J 2 bases short, with 20 bases between. The CDR3 spans 17 residues.

V usage is TRBV3-1 (or the pseudogene TRBV3-2) and J usage is TRBJ1-3; weak D call: TRBD1 (6 bases). This CDR3 is 19 amino acids long. Germline V lookup: CDR1 LGHDT, CDR2 YNNKEL (reference sequence). Deletions cut 3 bases from V and 4 bases from J, with 25 bases between. The CDR3 region is CASSQGAGGTLGLGNTIYF. The CDR3 DNA follows: TGTGCCAGCAGCCAGGGGGCCGGGGGTACCCTCGGGCTAGGAAACACCATATATTTT.

The chain couples TRBV24-1 to TRBJ1-5; D remains ambiguous. The CDR3 is 16 residues long. V shed 5 bases and J shed 2 bases, with 15 bases lying between them. Germline V gene data show CDR1 as KGHDR and CDR2 as SFDVKD. CDR3 nucleotide sequence: TGTGCCACCAGTGCCAGGACCGCGGCGGGCAATCAGCCCCAGCATTTT. Translating gives CATSARTAAGNQPQHF.

The J gene is TRBJ1-1, the V gene TRBV6-2 or TRBV6-3; D is undetermined. Trimming removed 0 bases from V and 1 base from J, with 9 bases in between. The CDR3 sequence is 15 residues long. The V gene's germline CDR1 is MNHEY and CDR2 SVGEGT. CDR3 in amino acids: CASSYSDRPNTEAFF. Here the CDR3 DNA reads TGTGCCAGCAGTTACTCGGATAGGCCGAACACTGAAGCTTTCTTT.

The CDR3 DNA reads TGTGCCAGCAGCTTGGGGGTACCAACCTACGAGCAGTACTTC. This codes for CASSLGVPTYEQYF. The chain employs TRBV5-5 and TRBJ2-7; D is unclear. The germline CDR1 and CDR2 sequences are SGHKS and YYEKEE (reference sequence). Trimming removed 0 bases from V and 2 bases from J, with 9 bases in between. This CDR3 is 14 amino acids long.

This chain links TRBV3-1 (or the pseudogene TRBV3-2) with TRBJ2-2; 14 bases are a match to TRBD2. Unmatched junction bases numbered 1, after V lost 0 bases and J lost 4 bases. The CDR3 has 17 residues. The V gene's germline CDR1 is LGHDT and CDR2 YNNKEL (reference sequence). CDR3 amino acids: CASSQEGLAGVTGELFF. CDR3 nucleotides: TGTGCCAGCAGCCAAGAGGGACTAGCGGGAGTCACCGGGGAGCTGTTTTTT.

The chain combines TRBV6-5 with TRBJ1-1; perhaps TRBD1 as D (5 bases). This CDR3 comprises 14 residues. In germline, CDR1 is MNHEY, CDR2 SVGAGI. With 4 bases removed from V and 4 bases from J, the gap between germline ends came to 13 bases. The CDR3: CASSSTQGGTEAFF. As DNA, the CDR3 is TGTGCCAGCAGTTCAACTCAGGGTGGCACTGAAGCTTTCTTT.

This chain links TRBV5-4 with TRBJ2-7, with D uncertain. The V end lost 4 bases, the J end lost 5 bases, and 7 bases lay between the germline ends. The CDR3 spans 11 residues. The germline V gene encodes CDR1 SGHNT and CDR2 YYREEE (reference sequence). The CDR3 sequence is CASSRVNEQYF. CDR3 coding DNA: TGTGCCAGCAGCCGCGTAAACGAGCAGTACTTC. Filled out from reference TRBV5-4 and TRBJ2-7, the complete variable domain reads ETGVTQSPTHLIKTRGQQVTLRCSSQSGHNTVSWYQQALGQGPQFIFQYYREEENGRGNFPPRFSGLQFPNYSSELNVNALELDDSALYLCASSRVNEQYFGPGTRLTVT.

The rearrangement joins TRBV5-8 to TRBJ1-1; D is possibly TRBD1 (6 bases). The germline V gene encodes CDR1 SGHTS and CDR2 YDEGEE. The V gene lost 7 bases and the J gene lost 4 bases, with 23 bases spanning the gap. The CDR3 loop spans 16 amino acids. This CDR3 is CASRQTGGYISTEAFF. CDR3 DNA sequence: TGTGCCAGCCGACAGACAGGCGGTTATATTTCCACTGAAGCTTTCTTT.

The chain uses TRBV27 and TRBJ1-2, with 8 bases aligning to TRBD1. V lost 6 bases, J lost 5 bases, and 11 bases stayed unmatched. Germline V gives CDR1 MNHEY, CDR2 SMNVEV (reference sequence). CDR3 length: 15 amino acids. CDR3 residues: CASSSLTGASYGYTF. In DNA, the CDR3 is TGTGCCAGCAGCTCACTGACAGGGGCGAGTTATGGCTACACCTTC.

CDR3 residues: CASSPPQGAGELFF. The CDR3 coding sequence is TGTGCCAGCTCACCACCGCAGGGGGCCGGGGAGCTGTTTTTT. The chain is built from TRBV18 and TRBJ2-2; 7 nucleotides agree with TRBD1. Trimming cost V 0 bases and J 6 bases; bases outside gene matches: 1. The CDR3 runs 14 residues. Germline V lookup: CDR1 KGHSH, CDR2 LQKENI. Based on the CDR3 plus reference TRBV18 and TRBJ2-2, the full variable domain is NAGVMQNPRHLVRRRGQEARLRCSPMKGHSHVYWYRQLPEEGLKFMVYLQKENIIDESGMPKERFSAEFPKEGPSILRIQQVVRGDSAAYFCASSPPQGAGELFFGEGSRLTVL.

This chain connects TRBV11-2 to TRBJ2-1; TRBD2 matches at 8 bases. The CDR3 covers 18 residues. CDR1 SGHAT and CDR2 FQNNGV come from the germline V gene. The V segment lost 6 bases and the J segment 2 bases; nucleotides outside the gene matches: 15. The CDR3 protein is CASRSPGGRSTAYNEQFF. DNA of the CDR3: TGTGCCAGCAGGTCCCCAGGCGGGAGGAGCACCGCCTACAATGAGCAGTTCTTC. Combining the CDR3 with reference TRBV11-2 and TRBJ2-1 gives the whole variable domain EAGVAQSPRYKIIEKRQSVAFWCNPISGHATLYWYQQILGQGPKLLIQFQNNGVVDDSQLPKDRFSAERLKGVDSTLKIQPAKLEDSAVYLCASRSPGGRSTAYNEQFFGPGTRLTVL.

The chain recombines TRBV18 with TRBJ1-5; possibly TRBD1 for D (5 bases). V was cut by 3 bases and J by 1 base, with 13 bases left in between. Germline V gene lookup returns CDR1 KGHSH and CDR2 LQKENI. The length of the CDR3 is 16 residues. CDR3 bases: TGTGCCAGCTCACCCTCGGACGGGGGGAGCAATCAGCCCCAGCATTTT. Translation gives CASSPSDGGSNQPQHF.

This chain links TRBV15 with TRBJ1-2; D is perhaps TRBD1 (5 bases). CDR3 length: 22 residues. Germline V gene data show CDR1 as LNHNV and CDR2 as YYDKDF (reference sequence). Trimming pared 0 bases from V and 4 bases from J, leaving 33 bases between. This chain's CDR3 is CATSRDHLILGSEGEEGYGYTF. The CDR3 region has the DNA TGTGCCACCAGCAGAGATCACCTCATATTAGGATCGGAAGGGGAGGAGGGCTATGGCTACACCTTC.

The V and J genes are TRBV30 and TRBJ2-7; 8 bases line up with TRBD1. CDR1 GTSNPN and CDR2 SVGIG come from the germline V gene (reference sequence). This CDR3 is 13 amino acids long. The V gene end was trimmed by 5 bases and the J gene end by 3 bases; junction bases not matched to a gene: 6. CDR3 nucleotide sequence: TGTGCCTGGGACGACAGGGGTGACTACGAGCAGTACTTC. Protein: CAWDDRGDYEQYF.

This clone was seen just once. The chain has TRBV7-8 and TRBJ2-7; 10 nucleotides agree with TRBD2. The germline gives CDR1 SGHVS, CDR2 FQNEAQ. Germline trimming cut 5 bases from V and 2 bases from J; bases unmatched to any gene: 9. The CDR3 sequence is 16 residues long. The CDR3 DNA is TGTGCCAGCAGCCCGACGGGGCTAGCGGGAGCCTACGAGCAGTACTTC. This encodes CASSPTGLAGAYEQYF.

This clone was found once. The V and J genes are TRBV13 and TRBJ1-4; no firm D call. The V gene's germline CDR1 is PRHDT and CDR2 FYEKMQ (reference sequence). There are 17 residues in the CDR3. The V end lost 3 bases, the J end lost 0 bases, and 14 bases lay between the germline ends. The CDR3 nucleotides read TGTGCCAGCAGCTTTTCGGTGGGAAGGGCAACTAATGAAAAACTGTTTTTT. Translating it yields CASSFSVGRATNEKLFF.